The 20 T cell receptor beta chains presented below share a single source sample, sequenced in a study of T cell responses to AZD1222 COVID-19 vaccine. The assay was immunoSEQ multiplex PCR, and TCRdb's table has in-frame clones only and misses some. The sample includes roughly 190,000 clones, around 90% of them seen just once. The specimen comprised peripheral blood, sampled 28 days after the second dose of the MenACWY control vaccine. The source is an adult who received the MenACWY meningococcal vaccine as a control.

This sequence joins TRBV15 and TRBJ1-3; the match to TRBD1 covers 7 bases. Germline values: CDR1 LNHNV, CDR2 YYDKDF (reference sequence). The V segment lost 0 bases and the J segment 2 bases; nucleotides outside the gene matches: 4. The CDR3 is made up of 16 amino acids. The CDR3 here is CATSRDRTGPGNTIYF. In DNA, the CDR3 is TGTGCCACCAGCAGAGATCGGACAGGCCCTGGAAACACCATATATTTT.

The chain combines TRBV12-5 with TRBJ2-1, with D perhaps assigned TRBD1 or TRBD2 (5 bases each). The CDR3 has 14 amino acids. Trimming took 6 bases from V and 11 from J, leaving 20 bases between them. Germline-derived CDR1 and CDR2 are LGHNT and FRNRAP. The CDR3 sequence: CASGLGTDNEKQFF. CDR3 DNA sequence: TGTGCTAGTGGCCTAGGGACGGACAATGAGAAGCAGTTCTTC.

J is TRBJ2-1 and V is TRBV27; D remains ambiguous. Germline loops: CDR1 MNHEY, CDR2 SMNVEV (reference sequence). V lost 6 bases, J lost 2 bases, and 17 bases lay in between. The CDR3 consists of 16 residues. The CDR3 nucleotides are TGTGCCAGCAGCAGTCGCCCCCTCGGCCCCTACAATGAGCAGTTCTTC. As protein: CASSSRPLGPYNEQFF.

The CDR3 here is CASSLGETEQYF. The CDR3, as DNA: TGTGCCAGCAGCTTAGGGGAGACAGAGCAGTACTTC. V usage is TRBV11-2 and J usage is TRBJ2-7, with D perhaps TRBD2 (5 bases). The V end lost 1 base, the J end lost 7 bases, and 8 bases lay between the germline ends. This CDR3 comprises 12 residues. Germline CDR1 SGHAT, CDR2 FQNNGV.

This CDR3 reads CASSGLSGRDYNEQFF. The DNA for the CDR3 is TGTGCCAGCAGTGGACTTAGCGGGAGGGATTACAATGAGCAGTTCTTC. The V and J genes are TRBV6-8 and TRBJ2-1; TRBD2 aligns across 11 bases. With 5 bases clipped from V and 4 bases from J, the junction kept 7 bases outside the gene matches. The CDR3 runs to 16 residues. The germline V gene has CDR1 MNHGY and CDR2 SAAAGT.

This chain connects TRBV15 to TRBJ2-1; D is tentatively TRBD1 or TRBD2 (7 bases each). From germline, CDR1 is LNHNV and CDR2 YYDKDF (reference sequence). Trimming pared 1 base from V and 6 bases from J, leaving 16 bases between. This CDR3 spans 16 amino acids. CDR3 sequence (DNA): TGTGCCACCAGCAGAGCCGGCAGGGGGGGTTTCAATGAGCAGTTCTTC. Its protein is CATSRAGRGGFNEQFF.

V is TRBV19 and J is TRBJ1-3; D remains unclear. Germline-derived CDR1 and CDR2 are LNHDA and SQIVND (reference sequence). This CDR3 has 16 residues. Trimming cost V 6 bases and J 0 bases, with 15 bases left between them. CDR3 bases: TGTGCCAGTAGCCCTCCTCGGCAGAACTCTGGAAACACCATATATTTT. Amino acids: CASSPPRQNSGNTIYF.

This clone appeared a few times. The chain links TRBV6-4 to TRBJ1-1; D gene uncertain. V gave up 6 bases and J gave up 1 base, with 9 bases separating them. The CDR3 consists of 13 residues. Germline loops: CDR1 MRHNA, CDR2 SNTAGT. The CDR3 DNA follows: TGTGCCAGCAGCCAGCCTGGGAACACTGAAGCTTTCTTT. Its protein is CASSQPGNTEAFF.

V is TRBV5-5 and J is TRBJ2-7; possibly TRBD2 for D (6 bases). The V and J ends lost 3 bases and 3 bases respectively, with 19 bases between them. Germline V gene lookup returns CDR1 SGHKS and CDR2 YYEKEE (reference sequence). CDR3 length equals 16 residues. CDR3 DNA: TGTGCCAGCAGCTCCTCCCCTAGCGAGATCAACTACGAGCAGTACTTC. Translating it yields CASSSSPSEINYEQYF.

The sample holds one count of this clone. The V call is TRBV19, the J call TRBJ1-2, with a possible D match to TRBD1 (5 bases). V dropped 11 bases and J dropped 4 bases, with 20 bases sitting between them. CDR3 length: 14 residues. In germline, CDR1 is LNHDA, CDR2 SQIVND (reference sequence). The CDR3 nucleotides read TGTGCCGCAAAGGGCCCGTCCACAGGCTATGGCTACACCTTC. Amino acid sequence: CAAKGPSTGYGYTF. Drawing the rest from reference TRBV19 and TRBJ1-2, the complete variable domain is DGGITQSPKYLFRKEGQNVTLSCEQNLNHDAMYWYRQDPGQGLRLIYYSQIVNDFQKGDIAEGYSVSREKKESFPLTVTSAQKNPTAFYLCAAKGPSTGYGYTFGSGTRLTVV.

The chain recombines TRBV27 with TRBJ1-2; 8 positions match TRBD1. The germline gives CDR1 MNHEY, CDR2 SMNVEV (reference sequence). The CDR3 consists of 12 residues. V trimming: 5 bases; J trimming: 5 bases; junction bases outside the gene matches: 1. The CDR3 loop is CASSRTGYGYTF. In DNA, the CDR3 is TGTGCCAGCAGTAGGACAGGGTATGGCTACACCTTC.

The rearrangement links TRBV7-9 to TRBJ2-1; D ambiguous. Germline V CDR1 and CDR2: SEHNR, FQNEAQ (reference sequence). This CDR3 has 15 amino acids. V lost 2 bases to trimming and J lost 4 bases, with 12 bases between them. As DNA, the CDR3 is TGTGCCAGCAGCTTACTCGCAGAAAAATACAATGAGCAGTTCTTC. Translated, it gives CASSLLAEKYNEQFF.

In its sample, this clone was seen once. The V call is TRBV2, the J call TRBJ1-6, with D perhaps TRBD1 (5 bases). The ends were cut back, 2 bases at V and 10 bases at J, with 18 bases in the middle. The CDR3 runs 16 residues. Germline loops: CDR1 SNHLY, CDR2 FYNNEI. The CDR3 region is CASSERGGEWGSPLHF. CDR3 bases: TGTGCCAGCAGTGAACGGGGAGGGGAATGGGGATCACCCCTCCACTTT.

This sequence joins TRBV2 and TRBJ1-5; D unclear. Germline V gene data show CDR1 as SNHLY and CDR2 as FYNNEI. Between the trimmed V and J ends, which lost 6 bases and 1 base, there was a span of 4 bases. This CDR3 comprises 12 residues. In DNA, the CDR3 is TGTGCCAGCAGAGAGAGCAATCAGCCCCAGCATTTT. It yields the protein CASRESNQPQHF.

This chain uses TRBV7-8 with TRBJ1-5; no definite D call. There are 12 residues in the CDR3. From germline, CDR1 is SGHVS and CDR2 FQNEAQ. V was clipped by 5 bases and J by 6 bases, with 8 bases between them. The CDR3 loop is CASSDVTQPQHF. As DNA, the CDR3 is TGTGCCAGCAGCGACGTTACTCAGCCCCAGCATTTT. Based on the CDR3 plus reference TRBV7-8 and TRBJ1-5, the full variable domain is GAGVSQSPRYKVAKRGQDVALRCDPISGHVSLFWYQQALGQGPEFLTYFQNEAQLDKSGLPSDRFFAERPEGSVSTLKIQRTQQEDSAVYLCASSDVTQPQHFGDGTRLSIL.

This rearrangement joins TRBV6-2 or TRBV6-3 to TRBJ2-3, with D possibly TRBD1 on 6 matching bases. This CDR3 region has 16 residues. The germline gives CDR1 MNHEY, CDR2 SVGEGT. V shed 4 bases and J shed 2 bases, with 16 bases lying between them. The CDR3 sequence is CASSSHRARNTDTQYF. CDR3 DNA sequence: TGTGCCAGCAGTTCGCACAGGGCAAGGAACACAGATACGCAGTATTTT.

The rearrangement uses TRBV29-1 and TRBJ1-1; TRBD1 matches at 7 bases. Trimming cost V 7 bases and J 0 bases; bases outside gene matches: 2. The germline V gene encodes CDR1 SQVTM and CDR2 ANQGSEA. The CDR3 totals 12 residues. The CDR3 coding sequence is TGCAGCGCGGGACAGATGAACACTGAAGCTTTCTTT. Protein: CSAGQMNTEAFF.

The gene calls are TRBV15 and TRBJ1-6, with no clear D. The CDR3 totals 15 residues. Trimming removed 1 base at V and 6 bases at J, with 10 bases between. The germline V gene has CDR1 LNHNV and CDR2 YYDKDF (reference sequence). This CDR3 reads CATSRGPLINSPLHF. CDR3 sequence (DNA): TGTGCCACCAGCAGAGGCCCTCTGATTAATTCACCCCTCCACTTT.

V is TRBV6-5 and J is TRBJ1-3, with D unclear. Germline loops: CDR1 MNHEY, CDR2 SVGAGI. Trimming cost V 2 bases and J 4 bases, with 6 bases left between them. This CDR3 region has 13 residues. This chain's CDR3 is CASSYRQGNTIYF. The CDR3 bases are TGTGCCAGCAGTTACAGGCAGGGAAACACCATATATTTT.

This clone appeared a single time. The CDR3 region has the DNA TGTGCCAGAGGGGACAGGTCCGCTAATTCACCCCTCCACTTT. Protein sequence: CARGDRSANSPLHF. J is TRBJ1-6 and V is TRBV5-3; the match to TRBD1 covers 8 bases. TRBV5-3 is identified as an open reading frame with a role that is uncertain. This CDR3 has 14 amino acids. The trim removed 7 bases at V and 6 bases at J, leaving 6 bases unmatched.